A single T cell receptor (beta chain) is shown here with its context. Antigen unknown. The record originates from a study of blood T cells in healthy people across ages. Study findings and constraints: Observed TCR beta diversity showed a strong correlation with the percentage of naive T cells as measured by flow cytometry. Roughly linear age-related decline in beta diversity appeared, significant by age approximately 43.

The authors ran a second PCR of roughly 7 to 11 cycles using a sample-barcoded 5' primer and a J-beta primer mix. Each cDNA molecule carried a tag from a template-switch adaptor that contained 12 random nucleotides. TCRdb independently ran MiXCR on the 5' RACE reads; one entry per CDR3 protein. The sample holds 1.8 million or so distinct CDR3 sequences, 39% seen once. CDR3 size: 14 residues. V lost 3 bases, J lost 1 base, and 9 bases lay in between. The germline gives CDR1 SGHTA, CDR2 FQGNSA. This chain uses TRBV7-2 with TRBJ1-1; D uncertain. This clonotype was obtained from a human donor in good health. The material sequenced was blood. The chain's CDR3 is CASSFRRANTEAFF. The CDR3, as DNA: TGTGCCAGCAGCTTCAGACGGGCGAACACTGAAGCTTTCTTT.